A selection of T cell receptor beta chains follows, all from one sample in a study of blood T cell repertoires in COVID-19. Data came from immunoSEQ multiplex PCR; TCRdb stores just in-frame clones and leaves some out. Of 60,000 to 75,000 clones listed, 70% to 90% were seen once; the top ten hold roughly 3.1%. Sequencing input: peripheral blood. Receptors originate from a woman between 50 and 59 years old with COVID-19, enrolled during active disease. Both conserved end residues are part of each CDR3. Fields, in order: V gene, J gene, D gene, CDR3 protein. D genes are given only for firm matches.

>TRBV5-5|TRBJ2-7|NA
CASSAQGSGYEQYF
>TRBV10-3|TRBJ1-3|NA
CAISEPGAGNTIYF
>TRBV5-1|TRBJ1-5|NA
CASRSAQGQPQHF
>TRBV5-1|TRBJ2-5|NA
CASSPEGAWGTQYF
>TRBV30|TRBJ2-5|TRBD2
CAWSRLAGGVETQYF
>TRBV7-9|TRBJ2-1|TRBD2
CASSFLAGAYNEQFF
>TRBV19|TRBJ2-2|NA
CASSFRTLNTGELFF
>TRBV28|TRBJ1-5|NA
CASSLQANQPQHF
>TRBV5-4|TRBJ2-4|TRBD1
CASSLGQGAGNIQYF
>TRBV6-2/TRBV6-3|TRBJ1-5|NA
CASSSKQGSSNQPQHF
>TRBV13|TRBJ2-5|TRBD2
CASSLVIGLAGGQQETQYF
>TRBV6-5|TRBJ2-7|TRBD1
CASGFGTGYEQYF
>TRBV4-2|TRBJ2-7|TRBD2
CASSRISGRLPYEQYF
>TRBV9|TRBJ2-3|NA
CASGTGNLPHTDTQYF
>TRBV5-1|TRBJ1-1|TRBD1
CASSLTGGEAFF
>TRBV28|TRBJ2-7|TRBD1
CASSPRTGGEQYF
>TRBV6-1|TRBJ1-3|NA
CASSGGGRDLSGNTIYF
>TRBV5-1|TRBJ2-5|NA
CASSMGPLETQYF
>TRBV27|TRBJ1-1|NA
CASSLTGLGTEAFF
>TRBV1|TRBJ2-2|NA
CTSSHLRELFF
>TRBV2|TRBJ2-7|NA
CASSGTANEQYF